The present T cell receptor beta chain was sequenced within a study of metastatic and nonmetastatic thyroid tumors. About the research overall: Both malignant and benign thyroid patients supplied peripheral blood and tumor or nodule tissue samples, across which the repertoires of these patients were then compared. Study-wide results and caveats: The reported finding was significantly higher TCR beta diversity in malignant thyroid tumors relative to benign nodules, in blood and tumor.

Per the germline V gene, CDR1 is MNHEY and CDR2 is SMNVEV (reference sequence). The CDR3 has 16 amino acids. The V and J ends lost 5 bases and 2 bases, in that order; junction bases with no gene match: 6. How the authors handled the data: Across clinicopathological groups, CDR3 differences served as the basis for building a distant-metastasis classifier for papillary thyroid cancer. TCRdb re-clonotyped the PCR reads through MiXCR. TCRdb's processing, not the authors' own work, is the source of the V and J calls. This table has 20,000 to 25,000 clones, 15% to 18% appearing once. Patients had received no treatment of any kind before thyroid surgery. Worth noting for this clone: Its target is unknown.

The source is a female donor with papillary thyroid cancer or a benign thyroid nodule (not recorded which). Some clones in this sample may be carry-over from other donors' samples. This chain links TRBV27 with TRBJ2-2, with 9 bases that match TRBD2. Material: blood. The CDR3 reads CASSPLTSGNTGELFF. CDR3 DNA: TGTGCCAGCAGTCCCCTGACTAGCGGCAACACCGGGGAGCTGTTTTTT.